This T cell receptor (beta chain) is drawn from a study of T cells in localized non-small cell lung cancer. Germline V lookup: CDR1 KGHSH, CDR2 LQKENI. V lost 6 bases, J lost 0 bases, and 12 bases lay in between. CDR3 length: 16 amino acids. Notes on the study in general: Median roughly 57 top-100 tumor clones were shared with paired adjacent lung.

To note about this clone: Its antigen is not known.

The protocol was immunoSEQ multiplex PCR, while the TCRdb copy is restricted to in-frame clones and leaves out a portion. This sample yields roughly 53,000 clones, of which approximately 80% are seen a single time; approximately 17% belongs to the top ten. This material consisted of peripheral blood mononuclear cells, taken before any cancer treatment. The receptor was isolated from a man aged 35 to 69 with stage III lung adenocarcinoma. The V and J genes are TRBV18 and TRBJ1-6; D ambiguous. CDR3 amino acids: CASSQTGGSYNSPLHF. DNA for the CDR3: TGTGCCAGCTCGCAGACTGGAGGCTCCTATAATTCACCCCTCCACTTT.